The 14 T cell receptor beta chains below were found in one sample sequenced in a study of blood T cells in healthy people across ages. Then a second PCR, running roughly 6 to 12 cycles, was carried out with a sample-barcoded 5' primer and a J-beta primer mix. TCRdb used MiXCR to reprocess the 5' RACE reads, holding one entry per CDR3 protein. Altogether about 700,000 distinct CDR3 sequences are present, roughly 30% being singletons, with the ten largest covering roughly 14%. The specimen sequenced was blood. The receptors here all came from a woman older than 75 in good health.

The gene calls are TRBV6-5 and TRBJ1-5; D is possibly TRBD1 (5 bases). Deletions cut 4 bases from V and 4 bases from J, with 11 bases between. CDR3 length: 14 amino acids. Germline V gene lookup returns CDR1 MNHEY and CDR2 SVGAGI. The CDR3 DNA is TGTGCCAGCAGTTCCCGGGGCACTAATCAGCCCCAGCATTTT. As protein: CASSSRGTNQPQHF.

The gene calls are TRBV7-9 and TRBJ2-5; 11 nucleotides line up with TRBD2. In germline, CDR1 is SEHNR, CDR2 FQNEAQ (reference sequence). With 5 bases clipped from V and 3 bases from J, the junction kept 5 bases outside the gene matches. This CDR3 contains 15 residues. CDR3 residues: CASSRTGLAEETQYF. In nucleotides, the CDR3 is TGTGCCAGCAGCAGAACGGGACTAGCGGAAGAGACCCAGTACTTC. The full variable domain, rest sourced from reference TRBV7-9 and TRBJ2-5, is DTGVSQNPRHKITKRGQNVTFRCDPISEHNRLYWYRQTLGQGPEFLTYFQNEAQLEKSRLLSDRFSAERPKGSFSTLEIQRTEQGDSAMYLCASSRTGLAEETQYFGPGTRLLVL.

On this clonotype itself: This may stem from a read error, because a much larger clone lies one nucleotide away. J is TRBJ2-1 and V is TRBV20-1, with D perhaps being TRBD1 or TRBD2 (5 bases each). This CDR3 region has 15 residues. The germline gives CDR1 DFQATT, CDR2 SNEGSKA (reference sequence). V was pared by 3 bases and J by 0 bases, with 12 bases between. The CDR3 loop is CSARKGRSSYNEQFF. CDR3 nucleotides: TGCAGTGCTAGGAAGGGACGGAGCTCCTACAATGAGCAGTTCTTC.

This sequence joins TRBV30 and TRBJ2-3, with D unclear. This CDR3 spans 13 amino acids. With 3 bases removed from V and 0 bases from J, the gap between germline ends came to 7 bases. The V gene's germline CDR1 is GTSNPN and CDR2 SVGIG (reference sequence). The CDR3 is CAWRWSSTDTQYF. CDR3 nucleotide sequence: TGTGCCTGGAGGTGGTCTAGCACAGATACGCAGTATTTT.

In DNA form, the CDR3 reads TGTGCCAGCAGCTTGGAGATGGGGTTCTCCAATGAGCAGTTCTTC. It specifies CASSLEMGFSNEQFF. The chain employs TRBV5-6 and TRBJ2-1; D gene uncertain. The CDR3 runs 15 residues. Germline assignment: CDR1 SGHDT and CDR2 YYEEEE. Trimming took 0 bases from V and 6 from J, leaving 13 bases between them.

This clonotype was counted only a few times. This rearrangement joins TRBV20-1 to TRBJ1-3; 8 bases map to TRBD1. The CDR3 loop spans 13 amino acids. The ends lost 6 bases at V and 5 bases at J; junction bases unmatched: 6. The V gene's germline CDR1 is DFQATT and CDR2 SNEGSKA (reference sequence). CDR3: CSAPRTGRNTIYF. In DNA form, the CDR3 reads TGCAGTGCCCCAAGGACAGGGCGAAACACCATATATTTT.

This clonotype was seen at least ten times. This chain joins TRBV7-3 and TRBJ1-6; D gene unclear. Deletions cut 4 bases from V and 7 bases from J, with 11 bases between. This CDR3 has 14 residues. The V gene's germline CDR1 is SGHTA and CDR2 FQGTGA. The CDR3 nucleotides read TGTGCCAGCAGCTCCACCGGCCCAAATTCACCCCTCCACTTT. This translates into CASSSTGPNSPLHF.

The CDR3 bases are TGTGCCAGCAGCTTAAGTCTCGGGGGGTCCTACGAGCAGTACTTC. Translating gives CASSLSLGGSYEQYF. This chain connects TRBV7-6 to TRBJ2-7; TRBD2 matches at 7 bases. Germline V gene data show CDR1 as SGHVS and CDR2 as FNYEAQ. J gave up 1 base and V 2 bases, and 5 bases lay outside the gene matches. The CDR3 is made up of 15 amino acids.

This clonotype was seen at least ten times. The CDR3 DNA reads TGTGCCAGCAGTTTGGGACAGGCCCGCTCCTACGAGCAGTACTTC. It encodes CASSLGQARSYEQYF. This rearrangement joins TRBV27 to TRBJ2-7; TRBD1 matches 8 bases. This CDR3 spans 15 amino acids. V lost 3 bases, J lost 0 bases, and 4 bases stayed unmatched. Germline V CDR1 and CDR2: MNHEY, SMNVEV (reference sequence).

The gene calls are TRBV14 and TRBJ1-1; D remains unclear. The CDR3 runs 15 residues. Trimming left V 0 bases short and J 2 bases short, with 10 bases between. CDR1 SGHDN and CDR2 FVKESK come from the germline V gene. Written as DNA, the CDR3 is TGTGCCAGCAGCCAAGATCTCGGCTATAACACTGAAGCTTTCTTT. Translating gives CASSQDLGYNTEAFF.

This clonotype was counted between two and nine times. The chain joins TRBV6-1 to TRBJ2-7, with 7 nucleotides matching TRBD1. The CDR3 is 14 amino acids. CDR1 is MNHNS and CDR2 is SASEGT in the germline V gene. The junction had 7 bases not matched to a gene; V was cut back by 4 bases and J by 4 bases. The CDR3 sequence is CASSVRTGPYEQYF. DNA of the CDR3: TGTGCCAGCAGTGTTCGGACAGGACCGTACGAGCAGTACTTC.

The rearrangement links TRBV14 to TRBJ2-1; 9 nucleotides align to TRBD2. The DNA end favors TRBJ2-7, so the J call may be wrong. The germline gives CDR1 SGHDN, CDR2 FVKESK. CDR3 length: 18 amino acids. CDR3 loop: CASSQSRPAGGLYNEQYF. CDR3 DNA sequence: TGTGCCAGCAGCCAATCCCGACCAGCGGGGGGACTTTACAATGAGCAGTACTTC.

This rearrangement joins TRBV28 to TRBJ1-2; 10 nucleotides align to TRBD1. Germline V lookup: CDR1 MDHEN, CDR2 SYDVKM. The CDR3 consists of 14 residues. V was pared by 6 bases and J by 8 bases, with 9 bases of the junction left unmatched. Written as DNA, the CDR3 is TGTGCCAGCAGGCTACCGACAGGGGGCTGGGGCTACACCTTC. It codes for CASRLPTGGWGYTF.

As for this clonotype: This may be a read error: a much more frequent sequence differs by one nucleotide. The chain links TRBV6-2 or TRBV6-3 to TRBJ2-6; D is unresolved. Germline-derived CDR1 and CDR2 are MNHEY and SVGEGT. V gave up 11 bases and J gave up 2 bases, with 13 bases separating them. This CDR3 region has 14 residues. The CDR3 sequence: CACKDTAGANVLTF. In DNA, the CDR3 is TGTGCCTGCAAAGACACGGCTGGGGCCAACGTCCTGACTTTC.